This passage covers 22 T cell receptor beta chains from one sample sequenced in a study of T-cell memory formation after mild COVID-19 (dated by TCRdb to the early 2020s). The library was built by means of 5' RACE. The run used an Illumina NovaSeq 6000. The raw public data were reprocessed by TCRdb itself: fastp quality trimming at Q25, MiXCR clonotype calling, in-frame beta chains only. Merged by CDR3 protein, the rows form single entries marked with the most common genes and DNA. The sample table shows about 160,000 distinct CDR3 sequences, and 25% to 40% are seen once. The ten largest clones take up more than 10% of the sample. Sample: PBMCs or a T cell subset sorted from them (not recorded which). The source of these receptors is an adult woman who had mild COVID-19 (a few samples of this study predate the infection). The sample titles of this study are shuffled in the database, so cell type and time point are left out; the donor was told from shared clones.

The J gene is TRBJ2-1, the V gene TRBV20-1; no clear D. Trimming removed 0 bases at V and 0 bases at J, with 12 bases between. The V gene's germline CDR1 is DFQATT and CDR2 SNEGSKA (reference sequence). The CDR3 contains 16 residues. CDR3 region: CSARDPARSSYNEQFF. The CDR3, as DNA: TGCAGTGCTAGAGACCCGGCCCGAAGCTCCTACAATGAGCAGTTCTTC.

At least ten counts were recorded for this clonotype. The chain joins TRBV2 to TRBJ2-7; 8 positions match TRBD1. This CDR3 is built from 15 residues. Germline V gene data show CDR1 as SNHLY and CDR2 as FYNNEI. With 6 bases clipped from V and 3 bases from J, the junction kept 10 bases outside the gene matches. The DNA for the CDR3 is TGTGCCAGCAGCTTAGGGCAGGGGGCGAACTACGAGCAGTACTTC. This codes for CASSLGQGANYEQYF.

This chain uses TRBV9 with TRBJ2-6; D is perhaps TRBD2 (6 bases). Germline loops: CDR1 SGDLS, CDR2 YYNGEE. This CDR3 contains 18 residues. The ends were cut back, 0 bases at V and 0 bases at J, with 13 bases in the middle. This CDR3 is CASSVATGLFSGANVLTF. In nucleotides, the CDR3 is TGTGCCAGCAGCGTAGCGACGGGACTGTTCTCTGGGGCCAACGTCCTGACTTTC.

The V call is TRBV5-1, the J call TRBJ2-1; 8 bases are shared with TRBD2. The length of the CDR3 is 14 residues. The V gene's germline CDR1 is SGHRS and CDR2 YFSETQ. V was clipped by 3 bases and J by 8 bases; unmatched bases: 7. In DNA, the CDR3 is TGCGCCAGCAGCTCTAGGACTAGCAGGGATGAGCAGTTCTTC. As protein: CASSSRTSRDEQFF. Filled out from reference TRBV5-1 and TRBJ2-1, the complete variable domain reads KAGVTQTPRYLIKTRGQQVTLSCSPISGHRSVSWYQQTPGQGLQFLFEYFSETQRNKGNFPGRFSGRQFSNSRSEMNVSTLELGDSALYLCASSSRTSRDEQFFGPGTRLTVL.

V and J are TRBV5-1 and TRBJ1-1; a possible D gene is TRBD1 (6 bases). V was cut by 4 bases and J by 8 bases, with 15 bases left in between. The germline V gene has CDR1 SGHRS and CDR2 YFSETQ. This CDR3 is built from 13 residues. The CDR3 sequence: CASSPEWGAEAFF. CDR3 bases: TGCGCCAGCAGCCCGGAATGGGGGGCCGAAGCTTTCTTT.

The V gene is TRBV5-1, the J gene TRBJ2-3, with 14 nucleotides matching TRBD2. The CDR3 is made up of 17 amino acids. V dropped 4 bases and J dropped 0; count of bases not matched to a gene: 4. Germline V gene data show CDR1 as SGHRS and CDR2 as YFSETQ. Here the CDR3 DNA reads TGCGCCAGCAGCCCGGGACTAGCGGGAGTGAGCACAGATACGCAGTATTTT. This translates into CASSPGLAGVSTDTQYF.

A few counts support this clonotype. V usage is TRBV5-1 and J usage is TRBJ2-5; 9 bases line up with TRBD2. The CDR3 has 18 residues. After removal of 0 bases from V and 2 bases from J, the junction contained 11 bases not matched to a gene. The germline V gene has CDR1 SGHRS and CDR2 YFSETQ. The CDR3 sequence: CASSLAKTSGDGQETQYF. CDR3 in DNA: TGCGCCAGCAGCTTGGCCAAGACTAGCGGAGACGGTCAAGAGACCCAGTACTTC.

This clonotype was seen more than once but under ten times. This rearrangement joins TRBV6-5 to TRBJ1-2, with 11 bases lining up with TRBD1. This CDR3 has 14 residues. From germline, CDR1 is MNHEY and CDR2 SVGAGI. With 7 bases clipped from V and 4 bases from J, the junction kept 5 bases outside the gene matches. As DNA, the CDR3 is TGTGCCAGCACCGGACAGGGGGCCGTCTATGGCTACACCTTC. Translated: CASTGQGAVYGYTF.

This clonotype came up a few times. This rearrangement joins TRBV3-1 to TRBJ2-7; 7 positions agree with TRBD2. The trim removed 8 bases at V and 2 bases at J, leaving 9 bases unmatched. The germline V gene encodes CDR1 LGHDT and CDR2 YNNKEL (reference sequence). The CDR3 spans 14 residues. DNA of the CDR3: TGTGCCAGCCGGGATGGGGGGGGAACCTACGAGCAGTACTTC. This gives the protein CASRDGGGTYEQYF.

This chain connects TRBV10-2 to TRBJ2-2, with D possibly matching TRBD2 (7 bases). V lost 8 bases, J lost 9 bases, and 10 bases lay in between. This CDR3 comprises 11 residues. CDR1 and CDR2 (germline): WSHSY, SAAADI. The CDR3 nucleotides are TGCGCCAGCGGGAGGGGGAGGGAGCTGTTTTTT. This sequence encodes CASGRGRELFF.

V usage is TRBV7-2 and J usage is TRBJ2-7; D perhaps matches TRBD1 (5 bases). The CDR3 is 15 amino acids. Trimming pared 5 bases from V and 0 bases from J, leaving 14 bases between. Germline assignment: CDR1 SGHTA and CDR2 FQGNSA. The CDR3 is CASSPGIASSYEQYF. In nucleotides, the CDR3 is TGTGCCAGCAGCCCAGGGATAGCTAGCTCCTACGAGCAGTACTTC.

This clonotype has a handful of counts. The rearrangement uses TRBV7-9 and TRBJ2-3; the match to TRBD2 covers 10 bases. Germline CDR1 and CDR2: SEHNR and FQNEAQ (reference sequence). V trimming: 4 bases; J trimming: 4 bases; junction bases outside the gene matches: 5. The CDR3 runs to 15 residues. The CDR3 here is CASSSGTSVADTQYF. DNA of the CDR3: TGTGCCAGCAGCTCCGGGACTAGCGTCGCAGATACGCAGTATTTT. Full variable domain (remainder filled in from reference TRBV7-9 and TRBJ2-3): DTGVSQNPRHKITKRGQNVTFRCDPISEHNRLYWYRQTLGQGPEFLTYFQNEAQLEKSRLLSDRFSAERPKGSFSTLEIQRTEQGDSAMYLCASSSGTSVADTQYFGPGTRLTVL.

This clonotype was counted a few times. This chain uses TRBV12-3 or TRBV12-4 with TRBJ1-1; D call uncertain. The CDR3 contains 11 residues. Trimming stripped 6 bases from V and 1 base from J, with 3 bases between. The CDR3 sequence is CASRSNTEAFF. The CDR3 DNA sequence: TGTGCCAGCAGGTCGAACACTGAAGCTTTCTTT.

CDR3 nucleotide sequence: TGCAGTGCTAGGTCTGGCGGGAGGAGCACCGGGGAGCTGTTTTTT. It translates to CSARSGGRSTGELFF. The chain recombines TRBV20-1 with TRBJ2-2; the match to TRBD2 covers 8 bases. Germline V gene sequence: CDR1 DFQATT, CDR2 SNEGSKA (reference sequence). With V trimmed by 3 bases and J by 4 bases, 7 bases remained unmatched. There are 15 residues in the CDR3.

The gene calls are TRBV20-1 and TRBJ2-1; weak D call: TRBD1 (5 bases). The ends were cut back, 3 bases at V and 9 bases at J, with 9 bases in the middle. This CDR3 has 11 amino acids. Germline V lookup: CDR1 DFQATT, CDR2 SNEGSKA (reference sequence). CDR3 region: CSASGRGEQFF. The CDR3, as DNA: TGCAGTGCTAGCGGAAGGGGTGAGCAGTTCTTC.

This chain links TRBV5-1 with TRBJ2-7; D is unresolved. Germline CDR1 reads SGHRS; CDR2 reads YFSETQ. Trimming took 4 bases from V and 7 from J, leaving 24 bases between them. CDR3 length: 16 amino acids. The CDR3 nucleotides are TGCGCCAGCAGCACCACCTGGGCAGGCTCCACAAGGGAGCAGTACTTC. Amino acid sequence: CASSTTWAGSTREQYF.

The table lists this clonotype with a few counts. The chain employs TRBV27 and TRBJ2-7; D is ambiguous. The CDR3 contains 13 residues. CDR1 is MNHEY and CDR2 is SMNVEV in the germline V gene (reference sequence). V was clipped by 3 bases and J by 5 bases, with 11 bases between them. In DNA, the CDR3 is TGTGCCAGCAGTTTTCCCCATACCCACGAGCAGTACTTC. This encodes CASSFPHTHEQYF.

This clonotype showed up just once. V is TRBV11-1 and J is TRBJ1-2; D remains ambiguous. Germline CDR1 SGHAT, CDR2 FQDESV (reference sequence). The CDR3 is 16 residues long. V shed 1 base and J shed 8 bases, with 20 bases lying between them. CDR3 sequence: CASSLGADDFSVGYTF. The CDR3 coding sequence is TGTGCCAGCAGCTTAGGGGCAGACGACTTCTCCGTCGGCTACACCTTC.

The J gene is TRBJ1-2, the V gene TRBV24-1, with TRBD1 matching 12 bases. CDR1 and CDR2 from the germline V gene are KGHDR and SFDVKD. This CDR3 contains 15 residues. V shed 3 bases and J 8 bases; nucleotides not matched to a gene: 6. The CDR3 here is CATSDAGTGGAGYTF. CDR3 sequence (DNA): TGTGCCACCAGTGATGCCGGGACAGGGGGCGCCGGCTACACCTTC.

Only a few counts were recorded for this clonotype. The CDR3: CATSITQVYGYTF. CDR3 bases: TGTGCCACCAGCATTACACAAGTCTATGGCTACACCTTC. The J gene is TRBJ1-2, the V gene TRBV15; D is unresolved. Germline V gene data show CDR1 as LNHNV and CDR2 as YYDKDF (reference sequence). This CDR3 comprises 13 residues. The V gene lost 4 bases and the J gene lost 4 bases, with 10 bases spanning the gap.

Turning to this clonotype: Since a much larger clone is just one base distant, this may be a read error. This sequence joins TRBV5-4 and TRBJ2-7; D unresolved. Germline assignment: CDR1 SGHNT and CDR2 YYREEE (reference sequence). V was pared by 1 base and J by 5 bases, with 13 bases between. The CDR3 length is 14 residues. As DNA, the CDR3 is TGTGCCAGCAGCTTGTTTCAACAGCGAGACGAGCAGTACTTC. Translating gives CASSLFQQRDEQYF. The complete variable domain, with remaining parts taken from reference TRBV5-4 and TRBJ2-7, reads ETGVTQSPTHLIKTRGQQVTLRCSSQSGHNTVSWYQQALGQGPQFIFQYYREEENGRGNFPPRFSGLQFPNYSSELNVNALELDDSALYLCASSLFQQRDEQYFGPGTRLTVT.

This clonotype was counted only a few times. The rearrangement joins TRBV12-3 or TRBV12-4 to TRBJ1-1, with a tentative D call TRBD1 (5 bases). The CDR3 is 17 amino acids. Between the trimmed V and J ends, which lost 4 bases and 0 bases, there was a span of 18 bases. CDR3 amino acids: CASSSLGRGVMNTEAFF. CDR3 in DNA: TGTGCCAGCAGTTCCCTGGGACGGGGCGTTATGAACACTGAAGCTTTCTTT.